This TCR beta chain was obtained from a study of blood T cell repertoires in COVID-19 (dated by TCRdb to 2020 to 2021). About the full investigation: The collaborator samples originated in the United States, Italy and Spain and spanned the acute and convalescent phases of COVID-19. The material from the prospective study consisted of cDNA or gDNA derived from T cells, B-cell-depleted T cells, or PBMCs. The dataset comprised deeply sampled blood TCRbeta repertoires from subjects exposed to, actively infected with, or recovered from COVID-19. The repertoires were released in a freely available public database intended as a resource for research on the immune response to SARS-CoV-2. The samples were drawn from the first 160 participants of the ongoing ImmuneRACE study and from 1,254 subjects provided by 6 global collaborators. The sample metadata nearly always contained a de-identified subject ID, COVID-19 status, age in years and sex. Where available, HLA class I and class II types were taken from metadata supplied by the sample provider and were not determined by assay-based typing. Study-wide findings and limitations: How much clinical and demographic metadata was included differed by source and by participant, and the metadata was provided uncurated.

V and J are truncated by 0 bases and 4 bases respectively, leaving an intervening sequence of 16 bases. The germline V gene specifies SGHTA as CDR1 and FQGNSA as CDR2. The CDR3 has 17 amino acids, counting the end cysteine and phenylalanine. Solely the CDR3 DNA is kept, with 51 bases framed from the first base. The immunoSEQ Assay, a bias-controlled multiplex PCR, was used to amplify TCRbeta CDR3 regions from genomic DNA. Regarding the original processing steps: Nucleated cell counts per sample were estimated from amplification of reference gene primers within the assay. Sequence reads were collapsed and filtered to measure the absolute abundance of every unique TCRbeta CDR3 rearrangement. For each sample, productive Simpson clonality was calculated by taking the square root of Simpson's diversity index across productive rearrangements. In TCRdb, the immuneACCESS table is reduced to in-frame sequences with V and J assigned. These tables do not hold every clone; where another copy was compared, an unresolved V gene accounts for under half, and the others remain unexplained. The DNA gave D and trimming, while V, J and clone size come from that table. In this sample the table shows roughly 250,000 clones, 80% to 85% of which occur a single time. The ten top clones hold less than 20% of the sample.

At one collaborating source in Seattle, patients were enrolled during active infection and were followed longitudinally through the course of disease. Whole blood was collected in K2EDTA tubes by collaborating institutions according to the institutions' own protocols. For TCRbeta analysis, collaborators shipped samples as frozen whole blood, isolated PBMCs, or DNA extracted from either of those sample types. For this clone: Its antigen has not been determined. No base quality values were provided; no much bigger clone lies one nucleotide off.

The sequence is built from TRBV7-2 and TRBJ2-1; tentative D gene TRBD2, with 6 bases matching. The sequence was obtained from a person between 70 and 80 years old with COVID-19, enrolled during active disease. The sequenced sample was peripheral blood. The CDR3 region: CASSLAQEGLGYNEQFF. The DNA reads as follows: TGTGCCAGCAGCTTAGCGCAGGAGGGGTTGGGGTACAATGAGCAGTTCTTC.